One sample yielded the 17 T cell receptor beta chains listed below, sequenced in a study of blood T cell repertoires in COVID-19 (TCRdb year 2020). The method was the immunoSEQ multiplex PCR assay. TCRdb mirrors the immuneACCESS table, restricted to in-frame sequences. Some clones are absent from its copies; in checked studies, under half trace to an unresolved V gene, and the reason for the others is unknown. The sample table shows about 260,000 clones, and around 80% are seen once. The ten biggest clones cover about 4% of the sample. What was sequenced was PBMCs or T cells enriched from blood (not recorded which). The source of these receptors is a man between 25 and 39 years old with acute COVID-19.

This rearrangement joins TRBV28 to TRBJ2-3; a weak D match, TRBD1 (6 bases). V was cut by 6 bases and J by 3 bases, with 13 bases left in between. The germline CDR1 and CDR2 sequences are MDHEN and SYDVKM. The CDR3 spans 14 residues. CDR3 in DNA: TGTGCCAGCAGCCAACCCACAGGGACAGATACGCAGTATTTT. This translates into CASSQPTGTDTQYF.

The chain combines TRBV20-1 with TRBJ2-3; D not resolved. This CDR3 contains 16 residues. Germline V CDR1 and CDR2: DFQATT, SNEGSKA (reference sequence). V was trimmed by 3 bases and J by 2 bases, leaving 18 bases between them. DNA for the CDR3: TGCAGTGCTAGTGGCACGACACTTGGCGACACAGATACGCAGTATTTT. This codes for CSASGTTLGDTDTQYF.

The count of this clone is one. The chain uses TRBV4-1 and TRBJ1-2; 9 bases fit TRBD1. V dropped 6 bases and J dropped 0; count of bases not matched to a gene: 5. This CDR3 has 15 amino acids. Germline CDR1 is MGHRA and CDR2 is YSYEKL. The CDR3 DNA reads TGCGCCAGCAGGGGACAGGGTCTACCTAACTATGGCTACACCTTC. Translating it yields CASRGQGLPNYGYTF.

The chain links TRBV28 to TRBJ1-4; D is undetermined. V was clipped by 6 bases and J by 0 bases, with 5 bases between them. Germline loops: CDR1 MDHEN, CDR2 SYDVKM. This CDR3 is 13 amino acids long. The CDR3 loop reads CASRRATNEKLFF. The CDR3 region has the DNA TGTGCCAGCAGGAGGGCAACTAATGAAAAACTGTTTTTT.

V is TRBV19 and J is TRBJ1-1, with D possibly TRBD1 on 5 matching bases. The V and J ends lost 8 bases and 2 bases respectively, with 18 bases between them. The germline gives CDR1 LNHDA, CDR2 SQIVND (reference sequence). The CDR3 is 15 amino acids. CDR3 residues: CASHLGGTANTEAFF. CDR3 in DNA: TGTGCCAGTCATTTGGGGGGGACGGCTAACACTGAAGCTTTCTTT.

The chain has TRBV18 and TRBJ2-2; D is perhaps TRBD1 (6 bases). CDR3 length: 16 residues. Trimming took off 0 bases at V and 3 bases at J, with 11 bases between the two ends. CDR1 and CDR2 from the germline V gene are KGHSH and LQKENI. The CDR3 here is CASSPPLGADTGELFF. The CDR3 DNA reads TGTGCCAGCTCACCACCCTTGGGGGCGGACACCGGGGAGCTGTTTTTT.

The rearrangement joins TRBV19 to TRBJ1-5; D ambiguous. Germline-derived CDR1 and CDR2 are LNHDA and SQIVND (reference sequence). The CDR3 is made up of 13 amino acids. Trimming removed 2 bases at V and 5 bases at J, with 7 bases between. DNA for the CDR3: TGTGCCAGTAGTATATACAGAGATCAGCCCCAGCATTTT. It yields the protein CASSIYRDQPQHF. Full variable domain (remainder filled in from reference TRBV19 and TRBJ1-5): DGGITQSPKYLFRKEGQNVTLSCEQNLNHDAMYWYRQDPGQGLRLIYYSQIVNDFQKGDIAEGYSVSREKKESFPLTVTSAQKNPTAFYLCASSIYRDQPQHFGDGTRLSIL.

CDR3 residues: CASRWDRVSDTQYF. Written as DNA, the CDR3 is TGTGCCAGCAGATGGGACAGGGTGTCAGATACGCAGTATTTT. This chain connects TRBV6-6 to TRBJ2-3; 9 bases are shared with TRBD1. Losses at the gene ends were 6 bases for V and 4 bases for J; bases not matched to a gene: 5. In germline, CDR1 is MNHNY, CDR2 SVGAGI (reference sequence). The CDR3 runs to 14 residues.

This rearrangement joins TRBV27 to TRBJ1-5; D is ambiguous. The CDR3 is 13 amino acids. V lost 8 bases, J lost 0 bases, and 8 bases lay in between. The germline V gene has CDR1 MNHEY and CDR2 SMNVEV (reference sequence). The CDR3 protein is CASAGSSNQPQHF. DNA for the CDR3: TGTGCCAGCGCCGGGTCTAGCAATCAGCCCCAGCATTTT.

The chain carries TRBV18 and TRBJ2-1, with 11 bases lining up with TRBD2. Germline V lookup: CDR1 KGHSH, CDR2 LQKENI. The CDR3 extends over 16 amino acids. J was trimmed by 5 bases and V by 3 bases; bases with no gene match: 6. CDR3 in amino acids: CASSPLAGGRDNEQFF. The DNA for the CDR3 is TGTGCCAGCTCACCCCTAGCGGGGGGACGAGACAATGAGCAGTTCTTC.

The rearrangement uses TRBV29-1 and TRBJ1-2; tentatively, D is TRBD1 (5 bases). CDR3 length: 13 residues. Trimming took off 3 bases at V and 6 bases at J, with 14 bases between the two ends. The V gene's germline CDR1 is SQVTM and CDR2 ANQGSEA. This chain's CDR3 is CSVDDSSPDGYTF. The DNA for the CDR3 is TGCAGCGTTGACGACAGTTCCCCAGATGGCTACACCTTC.

The chain couples TRBV7-2 to TRBJ1-3; D call uncertain. Germline V lookup: CDR1 SGHTA, CDR2 FQGNSA. This CDR3 comprises 15 residues. The V and J ends lost 5 bases and 0 bases respectively, with 11 bases between them. CDR3 nucleotides: TGTGCCAGCAGCCCCGCGGCAAACTCTGGAAACACCATATATTTT. This encodes CASSPAANSGNTIYF.

The V call is TRBV5-1, the J call TRBJ2-6; possible D gene TRBD2, 5 bases. The CDR3 is 16 amino acids. Germline loops: CDR1 SGHRS, CDR2 YFSETQ. Trimming cost V 0 bases and J 3 bases, with 10 bases left between them. The CDR3 DNA is TGCGCCAGCAGCTTGGTAGGGAGTAGTGGGGCCAACGTCCTGACTTTC. It yields the protein CASSLVGSSGANVLTF.

The V and J genes are TRBV29-1 and TRBJ1-5; the match to TRBD1 covers 8 bases. With 7 bases clipped from V and 7 bases from J, the junction kept 9 bases outside the gene matches. The germline V gene has CDR1 SQVTM and CDR2 ANQGSEA. This CDR3 is 13 amino acids long. Here the CDR3 DNA reads TGCAGCGCCGCGACAGGGGTTGACCAGCCCCAGCATTTT. This encodes CSAATGVDQPQHF.

The chain has TRBV6-5 and TRBJ1-2; a possible D gene is TRBD1 (6 bases). CDR1 is MNHEY, CDR2 SVGAGI, per germline. This CDR3 comprises 15 residues. Trimming took off 0 bases at V and 1 base at J, with 9 bases between the two ends. CDR3 residues: CASSYSTGNNYGYTF. The CDR3 DNA sequence: TGTGCCAGCAGTTACTCGACAGGAAATAACTATGGCTACACCTTC.

The chain joins TRBV30 to TRBJ2-7, with TRBD2 matching 9 bases. The CDR3 loop spans 13 amino acids. The junction had 3 bases not matched to a gene; V was cut back by 2 bases and J by 4 bases. Germline V lookup: CDR1 GTSNPN, CDR2 SVGIG (reference sequence). Here the CDR3 DNA reads TGTGCCTGGAGTCGTAGCGGGAGTTACGAGCAGTACGTC. Its protein is CAWSRSGSYEQYV.

The sample holds one count of this clone. The chain joins TRBV6-2 or TRBV6-3 to TRBJ1-4; 7 positions agree with TRBD1. The CDR3 runs to 15 residues. V lost 4 bases to trimming and J lost 3 bases; unmatched junction nucleotides: 5. The germline V gene has CDR1 MNHEY and CDR2 SVGEGT. CDR3 coding DNA: TGTGCCAGCAGTTCGACAGGGACGGCTAATGAAAAACTGTTTTTT. Amino acid sequence: CASSSTGTANEKLFF.